This is a list of T cell receptor beta chains from one sample in a study of control samples from healthy donors and cancer patients. Only in-frame clones appear in the TCRdb table, and some are missing; sequencing was by immunoSEQ multiplex PCR. This sample carries tens of thousands of clones, more than 70% of them seen once, and the ten largest clones take around 2.3%. The sample comprised PBMCs. The receptors derive from a woman aged 50 to 60 with head and neck cancer. The CDR3 runs from the conserved cysteine through the conserved F or W. Fields, in order: V gene, CDR3 length, J gene, D gene, clone size, CDR3 protein, CDR3 DNA. A D gene is named only where the DNA matches it firmly. The size field is filled for only some rows; it gives once, few, many or a size class.

v_call: TRBV10-1; cdr3_length: 15; j_call: TRBJ1-5; d_call: NA; clone_size: NA; cdr3_aa: CASTPGGLSNQPQHF; cdr3_nt: TGCGCCAGCACTCCCGGAGGACTTAGCAATCAGCCCCAGCATTTT
v_call: TRBV7-8; cdr3_length: 17; j_call: TRBJ1-5; d_call: NA; clone_size: NA; cdr3_aa: CASSLGVGAGSNQPQHF; cdr3_nt: TGTGCCAGCAGCTTAGGTGTAGGGGCAGGTAGCAATCAGCCCCAGCATTTT
v_call: TRBV5-5; cdr3_length: 15; j_call: TRBJ2-7; d_call: NA; clone_size: NA; cdr3_aa: CASSLESSSTYEQYF; cdr3_nt: TGTGCCAGCAGCTTGGAATCAAGCTCTACCTACGAGCAGTACTTC
v_call: TRBV19; cdr3_length: 14; j_call: TRBJ1-2; d_call: NA; clone_size: NA; cdr3_aa: CASSKGSLTDGYTF; cdr3_nt: TGTGCCAGTAGTAAGGGGTCCCTAACTGATGGCTACACCTTC
v_call: TRBV18; cdr3_length: 15; j_call: TRBJ1-4; d_call: NA; clone_size: NA; cdr3_aa: CASSPRGLFNEKLFF; cdr3_nt: TGTGCCAGCTCACCAAGGGGACTTTTTAATGAAAAACTGTTTTTT
v_call: TRBV3-1/TRBV3-2; cdr3_length: 12; j_call: TRBJ1-2; d_call: NA; clone_size: NA; cdr3_aa: CASSQGGTGYTF; cdr3_nt: TGTGCCAGCAGCCAAGGCGGTACAGGCTACACCTTC
v_call: TRBV5-6; cdr3_length: 13; j_call: TRBJ2-1; d_call: NA; clone_size: once; cdr3_aa: CASSLRHIGEQFF; cdr3_nt: TGTGCCAGCAGCTTGCGACATATCGGTGAGCAGTTCTTC
v_call: TRBV5-1; cdr3_length: 14; j_call: TRBJ1-6; d_call: TRBD1; clone_size: NA; cdr3_aa: CASSPGQGNSPLHF; cdr3_nt: TGCGCCAGCAGCCCGGGACAGGGCAATTCACCCCTCCACTTT
v_call: TRBV27; cdr3_length: 17; j_call: TRBJ2-5; d_call: TRBD2; clone_size: NA; cdr3_aa: CASSALGGTSGGKTQYF; cdr3_nt: TGTGCCAGCAGTGCCCTGGGAGGGACTAGCGGGGGAAAGACCCAGTACTTC
v_call: TRBV19; cdr3_length: 15; j_call: TRBJ1-5; d_call: NA; clone_size: NA; cdr3_aa: CASSIDEGENQPQHF; cdr3_nt: TGTGCCAGTAGTATTGACGAGGGGGAGAATCAGCCCCAGCATTTT
v_call: TRBV6-5; cdr3_length: 11; j_call: TRBJ2-1; d_call: NA; clone_size: NA; cdr3_aa: CASSPYNEQFF; cdr3_nt: TGTGCCAGCAGTCCTTACAATGAGCAGTTCTTC
v_call: TRBV5-1; cdr3_length: 14; j_call: TRBJ1-2; d_call: TRBD1; clone_size: NA; cdr3_aa: CASSLGGQSYGYTF; cdr3_nt: TGCGCCAGCAGCTTGGGGGGACAGAGCTATGGCTACACCTTC
v_call: TRBV7-3; cdr3_length: 13; j_call: TRBJ1-1; d_call: NA; clone_size: NA; cdr3_aa: CASSDTRNTEAFF; cdr3_nt: TGTGCCAGCAGCGACACGAGAAACACTGAAGCTTTCTTT
v_call: TRBV5-1; cdr3_length: 16; j_call: TRBJ1-1; d_call: TRBD1; clone_size: NA; cdr3_aa: CASSQTGGVGNTEAFF; cdr3_nt: TGCGCCAGCAGCCAAACAGGGGGCGTTGGTAACACTGAAGCTTTCTTT
v_call: TRBV19; cdr3_length: 15; j_call: TRBJ2-2; d_call: NA; clone_size: NA; cdr3_aa: CASSMGVTNTGELFF; cdr3_nt: TGTGCCAGTAGTATGGGCGTTACGAACACCGGGGAGCTGTTTTTT
v_call: TRBV3-1/TRBV3-2; cdr3_length: 14; j_call: TRBJ2-1; d_call: NA; clone_size: NA; cdr3_aa: CASSQDEVNNEQFF; cdr3_nt: TGTGCCAGCAGCCAAGATGAGGTCAACAATGAGCAGTTCTTC
v_call: TRBV6-5; cdr3_length: 13; j_call: TRBJ2-5; d_call: NA; clone_size: NA; cdr3_aa: CASTLRGQETQYF; cdr3_nt: TGTGCCAGCACCTTACGGGGACAAGAGACCCAGTACTTC
v_call: TRBV27; cdr3_length: 15; j_call: TRBJ1-1; d_call: TRBD1; clone_size: once; cdr3_aa: CASSEFGTGDTEAFF; cdr3_nt: TGTGCCAGCAGCGAATTCGGGACAGGGGACACTGAAGCTTTCTTT
v_call: TRBV6-2/TRBV6-3; cdr3_length: 16; j_call: TRBJ2-7; d_call: TRBD1; clone_size: few; cdr3_aa: CASSSTRTGSSYEQYF; cdr3_nt: TGTGCCAGCAGTTCCACCCGGACAGGTTCCTCCTACGAGCAGTACTTC